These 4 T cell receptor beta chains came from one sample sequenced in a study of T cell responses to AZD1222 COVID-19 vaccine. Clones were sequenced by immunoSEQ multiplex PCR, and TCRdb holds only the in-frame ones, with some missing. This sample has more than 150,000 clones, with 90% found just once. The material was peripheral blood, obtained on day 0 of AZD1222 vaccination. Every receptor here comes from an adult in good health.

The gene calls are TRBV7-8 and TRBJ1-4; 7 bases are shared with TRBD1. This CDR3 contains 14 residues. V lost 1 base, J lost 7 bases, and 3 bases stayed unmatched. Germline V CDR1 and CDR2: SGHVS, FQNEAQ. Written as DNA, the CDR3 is TGTGCCAGCAGCTTAGGACAGGGTAGTGAAAAACTGTTTTTT. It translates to CASSLGQGSEKLFF.

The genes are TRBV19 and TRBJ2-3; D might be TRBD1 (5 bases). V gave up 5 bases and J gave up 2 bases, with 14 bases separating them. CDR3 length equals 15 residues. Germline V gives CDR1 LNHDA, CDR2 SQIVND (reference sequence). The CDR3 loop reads CASSSGRTITDTQYF. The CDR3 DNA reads TGTGCCAGTAGTTCGGGCAGGACAATCACAGATACGCAGTATTTT.

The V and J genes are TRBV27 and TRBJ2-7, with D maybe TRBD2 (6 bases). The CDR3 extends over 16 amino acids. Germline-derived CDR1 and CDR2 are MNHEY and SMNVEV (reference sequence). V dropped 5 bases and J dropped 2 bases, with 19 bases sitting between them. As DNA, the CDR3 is TGTGCCAGCAGTCCCTCCGGGACTCATGTCGCCTACGAGCAGTACTTC. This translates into CASSPSGTHVAYEQYF.

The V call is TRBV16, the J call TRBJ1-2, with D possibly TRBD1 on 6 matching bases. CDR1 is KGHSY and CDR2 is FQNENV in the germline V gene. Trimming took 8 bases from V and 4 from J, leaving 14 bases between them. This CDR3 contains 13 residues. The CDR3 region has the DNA TGTGCCAGCGACCCACAGGGTTCCTATGGCTACACCTTC. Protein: CASDPQGSYGYTF.